The next 4 T cell receptor beta chains were all read from a single sample in a study of early T cells in non-severe SARS-CoV-2 infection (dated by TCRdb to the early 2020s). Library generation was performed with 5' RACE. Sequencing used a NextSeq 500. The raw public data were reprocessed by TCRdb itself: fastp quality trimming at Q25, MiXCR clonotype calling, in-frame beta chains only. Entries that share a CDR3 protein sequence are merged under the most common genes and DNA. Within this sample are under 100,000 distinct CDR3 sequences, with approximately 11% of them counted one time only. The top ten hold around 5% of the sample. Sequenced sample: whole blood. These receptors all stem from an adult who was a healthcare worker with PCR-confirmed SARS-CoV-2 infection or an uninfected control (not recorded which).

V and J are TRBV6-6 and TRBJ2-1, with TRBD2 as a possible D gene (6 bases). The CDR3 runs 14 residues. V was pared by 0 bases and J by 8 bases, with 11 bases between. The germline gives CDR1 MNHNY, CDR2 SVGAGI (reference sequence). The CDR3 here is CASSYSRGEDEQFF. In DNA, the CDR3 is TGTGCCAGCAGTTACTCGCGGGGTGAGGATGAGCAGTTCTTC.

The chain combines TRBV6-5 with TRBJ1-4, with D uncertain. This CDR3 is built from 14 residues. Germline CDR1 MNHEY, CDR2 SVGAGI. With 0 bases removed from V and 7 bases from J, the gap between germline ends came to 9 bases. The DNA of the CDR3 is TGTGCCAGCAGTTACTCGAACGGGAGTGAAAAACTGTTTTTT. The encoded protein is CASSYSNGSEKLFF.

This clonotype was counted ten times or more. The chain joins TRBV24-1 to TRBJ1-2; D might be TRBD1 (5 bases). The V gene lost 3 bases and the J gene lost 8 bases, with 9 bases spanning the gap. The V gene's germline CDR1 is KGHDR and CDR2 SFDVKD. The CDR3 sequence is 12 residues long. The CDR3 sequence is CATSDRGLGYTF. The CDR3 DNA reads as TGTGCCACCAGTGATCGGGGACTCGGCTACACCTTC.

As to this clonotype: Given a much more abundant clone one base away, this may be a read error. This chain connects TRBV2 to TRBJ2-1; D is possibly TRBD2 (6 bases). CDR3 length: 9 residues. Germline CDR1 and CDR2: SNHLY and FYNNEI. CDR3 loop: CVSSEAGYF. The CDR3 bases are TGTGTCAGCAGTGAAGCGGGTTACTTC.